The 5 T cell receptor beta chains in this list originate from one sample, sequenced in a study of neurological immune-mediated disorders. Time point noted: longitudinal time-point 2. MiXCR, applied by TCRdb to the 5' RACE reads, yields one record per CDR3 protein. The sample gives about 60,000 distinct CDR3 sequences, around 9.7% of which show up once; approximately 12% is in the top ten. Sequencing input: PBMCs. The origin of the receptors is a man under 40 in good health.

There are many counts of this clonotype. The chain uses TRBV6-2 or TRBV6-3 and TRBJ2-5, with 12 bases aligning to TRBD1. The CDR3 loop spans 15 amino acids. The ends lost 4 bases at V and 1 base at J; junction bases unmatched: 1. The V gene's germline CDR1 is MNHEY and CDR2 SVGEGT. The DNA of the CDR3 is TGTGCCAGCAGTTGGGGACAGGGGGCCCAAGAGACCCAGTACTTC. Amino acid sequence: CASSWGQGAQETQYF.

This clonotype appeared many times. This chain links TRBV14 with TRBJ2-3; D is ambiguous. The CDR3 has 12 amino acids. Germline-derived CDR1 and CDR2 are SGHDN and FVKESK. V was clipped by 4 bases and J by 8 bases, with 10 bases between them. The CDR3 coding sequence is TGTGCCAGCAGCCCAAGTACGGTTACGCAGTATTTT. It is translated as CASSPSTVTQYF.

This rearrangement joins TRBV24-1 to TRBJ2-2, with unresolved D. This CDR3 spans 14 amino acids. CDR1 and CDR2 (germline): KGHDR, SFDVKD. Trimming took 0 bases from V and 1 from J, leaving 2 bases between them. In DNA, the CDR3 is TGTGCCACCAGTGATTTGGAGAACACCGGGGAGCTGTTTTTT. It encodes CATSDLENTGELFF.

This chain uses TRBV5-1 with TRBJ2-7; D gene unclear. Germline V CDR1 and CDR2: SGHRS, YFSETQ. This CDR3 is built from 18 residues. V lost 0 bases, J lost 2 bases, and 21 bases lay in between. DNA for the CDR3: TGCGCCAGCAGCTTGGAATACACCTTTTTCCACGAAGCCTACGAGCAGTACTTC. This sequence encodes CASSLEYTFFHEAYEQYF.

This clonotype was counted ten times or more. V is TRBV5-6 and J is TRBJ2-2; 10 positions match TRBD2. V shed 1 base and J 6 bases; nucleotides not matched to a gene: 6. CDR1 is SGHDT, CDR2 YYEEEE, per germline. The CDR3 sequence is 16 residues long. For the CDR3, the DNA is TGTGCCAGCAGCTTGTTCCTAGCGGGAGCCCCCGGGGAGCTGTTTTTT. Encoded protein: CASSLFLAGAPGELFF.